This entry features one TCR beta chain sequence. Clones were sequenced by immunoSEQ multiplex PCR, and TCRdb holds only the in-frame ones, with some missing. The repertoire holds about 1.1 million clones, with approximately 75% as singletons. This entry is derived from a study of shared clonotypes between healthy human individuals. From germline, CDR1 is MDHEN and CDR2 SYDVKM. This CDR3 has 15 amino acids. V was cut by 7 bases and J by 1 base, with 15 bases left in between. The rearrangement uses TRBV28 and TRBJ2-3, with unresolved D. The source is a man aged 18 to 30 in good health. Some clones in this sample may be carry-over from other donors' samples. Material for sequencing was memory CD4+ T cells from PBMCs. The subset: CD45RA-negative fraction. CDR3 region: CASKTAGYRTDTQYF. CDR3 DNA sequence: TGTGCCAGCAAAACTGCAGGTTACCGCACAGATACGCAGTATTTT.